The TCR beta chain under discussion was sequenced for a study of T-cell reconstitution after alpha-beta-depleted transplantation in children. Regarding the study as a whole: Once a year had passed after transplant, T-cell counts and diversity came mostly from newly produced T cells. The high TCRbeta diversity at day 60 in some patients came from surviving recipient T cells and thymic progenitors. At around two months after transplant, the alpha-beta T cells were reportedly derived from several hundred expanded clones that came from non-depleted graft cells.

Details on this clonotype: Its antigen is undetermined.

This sample's TCRbeta library carried unique molecular identifier barcodes. In TCRdb, the PCR reads were re-called with MiXCR into one record per CDR3 protein. This table has a few hundred thousand distinct CDR3 sequences, approximately 12% appearing once. In germline, CDR1 is SGDLS, CDR2 YYNGEE. The junction had 10 bases not matched to a gene; V was cut back by 0 bases and J by 0 bases. This CDR3 spans 19 amino acids. This rearrangement joins TRBV9 to TRBJ2-1, with 9 bases matching TRBD2. This TCR came from a male patient aged 10 to 17 who had a stem cell transplant for acute myeloid leukemia, so the T cells may come from the graft donor. The material sequenced was PBMCs, mostly from graft donor cells, taken 360 days after TCRalphabeta/CD19-depleted stem cell transplant. CDR3 nucleotide sequence: TGTGCCAGCAGCGTAGGGGGTAGCGGGGGTCTCTTCTCCTACAATGAGCAGTTCTTC. Amino acid sequence: CASSVGGSGGLFSYNEQFF.